The 11 T cell receptor beta chains below were found in one sample sequenced in a study of cytomegalovirus exposure and HLA in healthy donors. This PCR relied on a set of 60 Vbeta primers and 13 Jbeta primers. Assay used: immunoSEQ multiplex PCR; TCRdb lists only in-frame clones, some missing. The repertoire table contains under 130,000 clones. Sequenced sample: PBMCs. The receptors derive from a man aged 35 to 55 in good health and CMV-seronegative.

The J gene is TRBJ1-2, the V gene TRBV7-9; 8 nucleotides align to TRBD1. This CDR3 has 17 residues. Germline CDR1 reads SEHNR; CDR2 reads FQNEAQ (reference sequence). The V and J ends lost 1 base and 0 bases, in that order; junction bases with no gene match: 7. CDR3: CASSLGTGLLSNYGYTF. CDR3 sequence (DNA): TGTGCCAGCAGCTTAGGGACAGGGCTCCTCTCTAACTATGGCTACACCTTC.

The rearrangement uses TRBV5-8 and TRBJ2-6; 9 bases agree with TRBD1. With V trimmed by 2 bases and J by 2 bases, 5 bases remained unmatched. Per the germline V gene, CDR1 is SGHTS and CDR2 is YDEGEE. The length of the CDR3 is 17 residues. The CDR3: CASSLGDRVTGANVLTF. CDR3 nucleotides: TGTGCCAGCAGCTTAGGGGACAGGGTAACTGGGGCCAACGTCCTGACTTTC.

The rearrangement uses TRBV7-9 and TRBJ1-2; TRBD1 might be the D (5 bases). CDR1 and CDR2 from the germline V gene are SEHNR and FQNEAQ (reference sequence). Trimming removed 1 base at V and 8 bases at J, with 14 bases between. This CDR3 is built from 14 residues. CDR3 coding DNA: TGTGCCAGCAGCTTAGGTCAAGGGGCAGGAGGCTACACCTTC. It is translated as CASSLGQGAGGYTF.

The rearrangement uses TRBV18 and TRBJ2-7; 10 nucleotides align to TRBD2. Trimming at V came to 4 bases and at J to 6 bases, leaving 12 bases not matched to a gene. CDR3 length: 16 amino acids. Looked up from germline, CDR1 is KGHSH and CDR2 is LQKENI. The CDR3 region is CASSLLSGGLDFEQYF. For the CDR3, the DNA is TGTGCCAGCTCACTTCTTAGCGGGGGGCTGGATTTCGAGCAGTACTTC.

For the CDR3, the DNA is TGTGCCAGCAGCTTGGGATTGACACCGGGGGGCTATGGCTACACCTTC. It yields the protein CASSLGLTPGGYGYTF. The chain employs TRBV5-5 and TRBJ1-2, with D possibly being TRBD1 (5 bases). The CDR3 runs to 16 residues. V was pared by 0 bases and J by 4 bases, with 16 bases between. CDR1 is SGHKS, CDR2 YYEKEE, per germline (reference sequence).

V usage is TRBV7-2 and J usage is TRBJ1-2; D remains ambiguous. This CDR3 comprises 13 residues. Germline lookup yields CDR1 SGHTA and CDR2 FQGNSA. The V gene lost 2 bases and the J gene lost 2 bases, with 6 bases spanning the gap. The CDR3 region has the DNA TGTGCCAGCAGCTTATATCGGAACTATGGCTACACCTTC. It yields the protein CASSLYRNYGYTF.

V and J are TRBV6-6 and TRBJ1-1; 8 nucleotides agree with TRBD1. The CDR3 consists of 12 residues. V trimming: 6 bases; J trimming: 10 bases; junction bases outside the gene matches: 7. The germline V gene has CDR1 MNHNY and CDR2 SVGAGI (reference sequence). Written as DNA, the CDR3 is TGTGCCAGCAGCCTGGACAGGGCTGCAGCTTTCTTT. Its protein is CASSLDRAAAFF.

The chain carries TRBV19 and TRBJ2-6; perhaps TRBD1 as D (6 bases). Germline V gives CDR1 LNHDA, CDR2 SQIVND (reference sequence). The CDR3 spans 16 residues. V was shortened by 0 bases and J by 3 bases, with 9 bases between the two germline ends. The CDR3 sequence is CASSIERGGGANVLTF. The DNA of the CDR3 is TGTGCCAGTAGTATAGAGCGAGGGGGTGGGGCCAACGTCCTGACTTTC.

The gene calls are TRBV6-6 and TRBJ1-3, with D uncertain. The CDR3 sequence is 12 residues long. Germline CDR1 is MNHNY and CDR2 is SVGAGI (reference sequence). The V gene lost 0 bases and the J gene lost 7 bases, with 4 bases spanning the gap. This CDR3 reads CASSYSRNTIYF. CDR3 sequence (DNA): TGTGCCAGCAGTTACTCCCGGAACACCATATATTTT.

The chain combines TRBV18 with TRBJ2-1, with D tentatively TRBD1 (6 bases). CDR3 length: 15 residues. Germline CDR1 KGHSH, CDR2 LQKENI. V shed 2 bases and J shed 4 bases, with 12 bases lying between them. This CDR3 is CASSPGGGEYNEQFF. The CDR3 nucleotides are TGTGCCAGCTCACCAGGGGGCGGTGAATACAATGAGCAGTTCTTC.

The rearrangement uses TRBV11-2 and TRBJ1-4, with no clear D. CDR3 length: 14 amino acids. Deletions cut 7 bases from V and 5 bases from J, with 14 bases between. The germline gives CDR1 SGHAT, CDR2 FQNNGV. CDR3 nucleotides: TGTGCCAGCAACGAGAGAGGGCTCAATGAAAAACTGTTTTTT. Translated, it gives CASNERGLNEKLFF.